The T cell receptor (beta chain) under discussion was sequenced for a study of shared clonotypes between healthy human individuals. The protocol was immunoSEQ multiplex PCR, while the TCRdb copy is restricted to in-frame clones and leaves out a portion. Here the sample spans roughly 1.5 million clones, approximately 98% being singletons. V was pared by 3 bases and J by 4 bases, with 18 bases between. This CDR3 spans 16 amino acids. The germline CDR1 and CDR2 sequences are MDHEN and SYDVKM. This sequence was found in a man aged 25-45 years in good health. The V call is TRBV28, the J call TRBJ1-2; a weak D match, TRBD1 (5 bases). The specimen was naive CD4+ T cells sorted from blood. Subset here: CD45RA+ positively selected. CDR3 nucleotide sequence: TGTGCCAGCAGTTTGATGGACACCCAACGGGTCTATGGCTACACCTTC. It specifies CASSLMDTQRVYGYTF.